These 9 T cell receptor beta chains were all obtained from the same sample, sequenced in a study of blood T cell repertoires in COVID-19. Assay used: immunoSEQ multiplex PCR; TCRdb lists only in-frame clones, some missing. The table records 200,000 to 300,000 clones, roughly 86% of them present only once. The specimen was peripheral blood. The receptors were gathered from a man aged 35-49 years who had recovered from COVID-19.

The table lists this clone with a few counts. One end of the junction fails to match germline, which may point to a read error. The chain carries TRBV18 and TRBJ1-4; TRBD1 matches 7 bases. Germline V gives CDR1 KGHSH, CDR2 LQKENI. The CDR3 has 12 residues. The CDR3: CASSDRTGTFLF. The DNA for the CDR3 is TGTGCCAGCTCAGACCGGACAGGAACCTTCCTTTTT.

The genes are TRBV4-3 and TRBJ2-7; TRBD1 is a possible D gene (5 bases). With 0 bases removed from V and 1 base from J, the gap between germline ends came to 10 bases. The length of the CDR3 is 15 residues. In germline, CDR1 is LGHNA, CDR2 YSLEER. The CDR3 DNA is TGCGCCAGCAGCCAAGATCCCGCAGGGTCCTACGAGCAGTACTTC. Its translation: CASSQDPAGSYEQYF.

The rearrangement uses TRBV2 and TRBJ2-3; the D is unclear. Germline lookup yields CDR1 SNHLY and CDR2 FYNNEI. V was trimmed by 5 bases and J by 2 bases, leaving 11 bases between them. The CDR3 covers 14 residues. The CDR3 sequence: CASSNALPTDTQYF. The CDR3 DNA follows: TGTGCCAGCAGTAACGCACTACCCACAGATACGCAGTATTTT.

V usage is TRBV4-1 and J usage is TRBJ1-2; D remains ambiguous. This CDR3 has 16 residues. With 0 bases removed from V and 0 bases from J, the gap between germline ends came to 11 bases. The germline V gene encodes CDR1 MGHRA and CDR2 YSYEKL. The CDR3 sequence is CASSQERAAANYGYTF. The DNA for the CDR3 is TGCGCCAGCAGCCAAGAGAGGGCAGCAGCTAACTATGGCTACACCTTC.

The table lists this clone with a count of one. This rearrangement joins TRBV7-2 to TRBJ1-1, with D possibly matching TRBD1 (6 bases). The CDR3 is 14 amino acids. Germline CDR1 reads SGHTA; CDR2 reads FQGNSA. V shed 1 base and J shed 4 bases, with 10 bases lying between them. CDR3 residues: CASSLEGGITEAFF. The CDR3 nucleotides read TGTGCCAGCAGCTTAGAAGGGGGAATCACTGAAGCTTTCTTT.

As regards this clone: One end of the junction varies from germline; a read error may be responsible. This chain links TRBV4-2 with TRBJ2-1; 10 nucleotides agree with TRBD2. Germline V CDR1 and CDR2: LGHNA, YNFKEQ. The CDR3 covers 13 residues. The CDR3 reads CASSQLAGDLWVF. CDR3 nucleotide sequence: TGTGCCAGCAGCCAACTAGCGGGAGATTTGTGGGTCTTC.

The genes are TRBV7-2 and TRBJ2-1, with a weak D call TRBD1 (5 bases). Germline V gene lookup returns CDR1 SGHTA and CDR2 FQGNSA. The V gene lost 7 bases and the J gene lost 6 bases, with 7 bases spanning the gap. This CDR3 region has 11 residues. The DNA for the CDR3 is TGTGCCAGCACCCAGGGCAATGAGCAGTTCTTC. This encodes CASTQGNEQFF.

The chain couples TRBV30 to TRBJ1-6, with TRBD1 matching 8 bases. The CDR3 runs to 18 residues. CDR1 and CDR2 (germline): GTSNPN, SVGIG (reference sequence). V lost 2 bases to trimming and J lost 7 bases; unmatched junction nucleotides: 16. The CDR3 DNA follows: TGTGCCTGGAGTTTCACGGCGACAGGGGCACTGTTCAATTCACCCCTCCACTTT. This gives the protein CAWSFTATGALFNSPLHF. Together with reference TRBV30 and TRBJ1-6, the CDR3 gives the full variable domain: SQTIHQWPATLVQPVGSPLSLECTVEGTSNPNLYWYRQAAGRGLQLLFYSVGIGQISSEVPQNLSASRPQDRQFILSSKKLLLSDSGFYLCAWSFTATGALFNSPLHFGNGTRLTVT.

This chain joins TRBV20-1 and TRBJ1-2; D is undetermined. V was pared by 1 base and J by 3 bases, with 3 bases between. The CDR3 consists of 11 residues. Germline assignment: CDR1 DFQATT and CDR2 SNEGSKA (reference sequence). The CDR3 sequence: CSARADYGYTF. CDR3 nucleotides: TGCAGTGCTAGAGCCGACTATGGCTACACCTTC.